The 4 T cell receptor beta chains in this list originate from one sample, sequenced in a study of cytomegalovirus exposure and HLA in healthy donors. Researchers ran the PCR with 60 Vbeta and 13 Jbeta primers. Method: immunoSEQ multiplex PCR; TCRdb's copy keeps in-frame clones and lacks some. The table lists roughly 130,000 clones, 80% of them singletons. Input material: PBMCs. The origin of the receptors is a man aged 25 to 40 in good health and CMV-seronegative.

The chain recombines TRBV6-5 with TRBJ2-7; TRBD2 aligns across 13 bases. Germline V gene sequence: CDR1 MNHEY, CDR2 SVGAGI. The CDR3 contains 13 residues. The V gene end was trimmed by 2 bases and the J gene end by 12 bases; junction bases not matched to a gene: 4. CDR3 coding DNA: TGTGCCAGCAGTTACGGACTAGCGGGAGATACGTACTTC. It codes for CASSYGLAGDTYF.

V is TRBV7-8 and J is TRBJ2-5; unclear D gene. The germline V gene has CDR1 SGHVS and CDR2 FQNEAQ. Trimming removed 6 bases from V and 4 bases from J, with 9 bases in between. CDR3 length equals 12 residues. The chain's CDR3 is CASRLVRETQYF. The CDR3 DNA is TGTGCCAGCAGGCTAGTGAGAGAGACCCAGTACTTC. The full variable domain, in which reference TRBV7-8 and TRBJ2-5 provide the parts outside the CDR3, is GAGVSQSPRYKVAKRGQDVALRCDPISGHVSLFWYQQALGQGPEFLTYFQNEAQLDKSGLPSDRFFAERPEGSVSTLKIQRTQQEDSAVYLCASRLVRETQYFGPGTRLLVL.

The chain's CDR3 is CASSMAQGGQPQHF. CDR3 nucleotides: TGTGCCAGTAGTATGGCGCAGGGAGGGCAGCCCCAGCATTTT. This sequence joins TRBV19 and TRBJ1-5, with a possible D match to TRBD1 (5 bases). V was shortened by 3 bases and J by 7 bases, with 13 bases between the two germline ends. This CDR3 contains 14 residues. CDR1 LNHDA and CDR2 SQIVND come from the germline V gene (reference sequence).

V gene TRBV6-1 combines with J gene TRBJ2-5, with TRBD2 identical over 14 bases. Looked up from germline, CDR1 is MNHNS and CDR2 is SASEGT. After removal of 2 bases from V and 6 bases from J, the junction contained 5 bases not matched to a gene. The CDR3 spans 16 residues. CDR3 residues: CASSEPGTSGRQTQYF. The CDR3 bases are TGTGCCAGCAGTGAACCTGGGACTAGCGGGAGACAGACCCAGTACTTC.